This T cell receptor beta chain is from a study of OX40 agonist ivuxolimab in advanced cancers. Across the whole study: The group had a mean age of around 64 years, ranged from about 20 to 79, and was just under 85% male.

The repertoire was sequenced with immunoSEQ multiplex PCR; TCRdb's copy has only in-frame clones and lacks some. The sample has 57,000 or so clones; 84% are singletons. The CDR3 has 14 residues. The germline V gene has CDR1 SGHVS and CDR2 FQNEAQ. V dropped 1 base and J dropped 2 bases, with 8 bases sitting between them. This TCR derives from an adult with an advanced solid tumor such as melanoma, head and neck, liver or kidney cancer. Sequenced material: CD4+ or CD8+ T cells sorted from blood, taken in a trial of the OX40 agonist ivuxolimab. The J gene is TRBJ2-5, the V gene TRBV7-8, with D perhaps matching TRBD1 (6 bases). The CDR3 bases are TGTGCCAGCAGCTTAGGGACAGCGCAAGAGACCCAGTACTTC. Translated, it gives CASSLGTAQETQYF.